The present TCR beta chain was sequenced within a study of chemoradiotherapy in HPV16-positive cancers. Using immunoSEQ multiplex PCR, the repertoire was profiled, and TCRdb retains in-frame clones only, with some absent. The sample has under 2,000 clones; around four fifths are singletons. Germline assignment: CDR1 SGHNT and CDR2 YYREEE (reference sequence). The CDR3 covers 14 residues. The ends were cut back, 0 bases at V and 2 bases at J, with 8 bases in the middle. The genes are TRBV5-4 and TRBJ1-2; D gene uncertain. Source: tumor tissue, taken from a patient who underwent chemoradiotherapy. The TCR comes from a human donor with HPV-associated anogenital cancer. This chain's CDR3 is CASSLEGGNYGYTF. Here the CDR3 DNA reads TGTGCCAGCAGCTTGGAAGGTGGGAACTATGGCTACACCTTC.